This T cell receptor beta chain is drawn from a study of blood T cell repertoires in COVID-19. The overall study: Some COVID-19 samples were acute and others convalescent; all came from the United States, Italy and Spain. T cells, B-cell-depleted T cells, or PBMCs supplied cDNA or gDNA.

This clone has more than one count but fewer than ten. Germline loops: CDR1 MGHRA, CDR2 YSYEKL. The CDR3 is made up of 16 amino acids. V was trimmed by 3 bases and J by 4 bases, leaving 15 bases between them. Clones were read by immunoSEQ multiplex PCR, and TCRdb kept only the in-frame ones, dropping some. This sample has roughly 250,000 clones, with about 88% found just once. This sequence was found in a woman aged 40 to 50 who had recovered from COVID-19. The chain employs TRBV4-1 and TRBJ1-4, with D perhaps matching TRBD1 (6 bases). Sequencing was carried out using peripheral blood. CDR3 amino acids: CASSQPPQGINEKLFF. CDR3 nucleotides: TGCGCCAGCAGCCAGCCACCCCAGGGGATTAATGAAAAACTGTTTTTT.